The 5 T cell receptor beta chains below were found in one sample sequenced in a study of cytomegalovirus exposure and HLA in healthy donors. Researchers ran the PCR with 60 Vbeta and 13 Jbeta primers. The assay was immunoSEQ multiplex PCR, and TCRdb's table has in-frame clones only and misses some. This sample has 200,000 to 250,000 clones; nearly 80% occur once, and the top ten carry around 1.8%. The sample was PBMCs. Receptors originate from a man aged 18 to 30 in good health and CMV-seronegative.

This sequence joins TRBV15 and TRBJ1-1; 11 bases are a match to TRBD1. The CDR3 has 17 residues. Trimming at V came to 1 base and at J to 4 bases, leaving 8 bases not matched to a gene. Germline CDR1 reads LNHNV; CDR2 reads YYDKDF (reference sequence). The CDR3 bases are TGTGCCACCAGCAGAGGGACAGGGGGCGCGGTAGTCACTGAAGCTTTCTTT. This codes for CATSRGTGGAVVTEAFF.

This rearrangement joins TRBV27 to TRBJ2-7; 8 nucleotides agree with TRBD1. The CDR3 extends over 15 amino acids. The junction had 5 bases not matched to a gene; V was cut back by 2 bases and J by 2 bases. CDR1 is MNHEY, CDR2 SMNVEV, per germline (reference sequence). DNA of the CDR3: TGTGCCAGCAGTTTAACCGGACAGGGACCCTACGAGCAGTACTTC. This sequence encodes CASSLTGQGPYEQYF.

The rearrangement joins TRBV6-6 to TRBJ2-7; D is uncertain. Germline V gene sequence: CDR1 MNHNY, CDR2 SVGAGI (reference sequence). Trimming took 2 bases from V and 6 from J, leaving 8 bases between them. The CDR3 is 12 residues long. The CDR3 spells CASSYNTVEQYF. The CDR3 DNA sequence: TGTGCCAGCAGTTACAACACAGTCGAGCAGTACTTC.

CDR3 in amino acids: CASSREAGGADTQYF. CDR3 sequence (DNA): TGTGCCAGCAGCCGGGAAGCGGGGGGCGCAGATACGCAGTATTTT. J is TRBJ2-3 and V is TRBV11-3, with 9 bases fitting TRBD2. V shed 5 bases, J shed 4 bases, and the junction held 7 bases outside the gene matches. This CDR3 spans 15 amino acids. Germline lookup yields CDR1 SGHNT and CDR2 YENEEA.

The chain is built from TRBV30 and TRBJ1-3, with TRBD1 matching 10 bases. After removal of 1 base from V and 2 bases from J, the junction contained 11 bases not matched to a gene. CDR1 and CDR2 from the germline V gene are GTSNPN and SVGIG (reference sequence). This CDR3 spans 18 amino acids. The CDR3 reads CAWSDRRQGAIPGNTIYF. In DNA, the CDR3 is TGTGCCTGGAGTGATCGGAGACAGGGGGCGATCCCTGGAAACACCATATATTTT.